This TCR beta chain originates from a study of patients and donors after allogeneic stem cell transplantation. V gave up 2 bases and J gave up 7 bases; unmatched junction bases: 10. The CDR3 is made up of 15 amino acids. TCRdb reprocessed the RT-PCR reads via MiXCR and lists one record per CDR3 protein. The data show roughly 880,000 distinct CDR3 sequences, roughly 17% seen once. This clonotype was observed many times. The receptor comes from a human donor who was either an allogeneic HSCT recipient or a stem cell or donor lymphocyte infusion donor (not recorded which). It is not recorded whose cells these are; they may come from a transplant donor. V is TRBV12-3 or TRBV12-4 and J is TRBJ1-2; 7 nucleotides line up with TRBD1. The sample comprised blood, either unsorted or a sorted T cell fraction (not recorded which). CDR3 sequence reads: CASSLPPRGIAGYTF. The CDR3 nucleotides are TGTGCCAGCAGTTTACCTCCCAGGGGGATTGCTGGCTACACCTTC.